These 10 T cell receptor beta chains originate from one sample sequenced in a study of T cell repertoires in aging, cancer and after chemotherapy. The template was genomic DNA from peripheral blood, not RNA. Multiplex touch-down PCR with TRB-A/B primers amplified rearranged V-D-J TRB sequences. One entry per CDR3 protein results from TCRdb running MiXCR on the multiplex PCR reads. The data show just under 800 distinct CDR3 sequences, with around 20% seen just once and approximately 15% held by the top ten. Source material: blood. The receptors originated from a human donor with a blood cancer.

Within the sample, this clonotype is medium-sized. The chain uses TRBV5-1 and TRBJ2-7; a weak D match, TRBD1 (6 bases). Germline V gene data show CDR1 as SGHRS and CDR2 as YFSETQ. The CDR3 is 16 amino acids. The V gene lost 3 bases and the J gene lost 0 bases, with 16 bases spanning the gap. The CDR3 loop reads CASSSEGQQSSYEQYF. The CDR3 DNA is TGCGCCAGCAGCTCCGAAGGACAGCAGAGCTCCTACGAGCAGTACTTC.

This clonotype is deemed large. The gene calls are TRBV24-1 and TRBJ2-5; weak D call: TRBD1 (6 bases). The germline CDR1 and CDR2 sequences are KGHDR and SFDVKD. Trimming took off 4 bases at V and 2 bases at J, with 13 bases between the two ends. The CDR3 is 15 amino acids. The CDR3 DNA follows: TGTGCCACCAGTGACCAGAGGACAGCACAAGAGACCCAGTACTTC. Amino acid sequence: CATSDQRTAQETQYF.

Details on this clonotype: A read error is possible here, since a much larger clone lies one base away. The chain uses TRBV20-1 and TRBJ1-6, with D hard to call. Trimming took 1 base from V and 5 from J, leaving 9 bases between them. The CDR3 length is 14 residues. CDR1 is DFQATT and CDR2 is SNEGSKA in the germline V gene (reference sequence). Here the CDR3 DNA reads TGCAGTGCTAGAGGTGGAAATGATAATTCACCCCTCCACTTT. It translates to CSARGGNDNSPLHF.

This clonotype counts as medium-sized. The CDR3 region is CASLVNSGNTIYF. CDR3 in DNA: TGTGCCAGCCTCGTTAACTCTGGAAACACCATATATTTT. The V gene is TRBV7-9, the J gene TRBJ1-3, with no clear D. Germline loops: CDR1 SEHNR, CDR2 FQNEAQ (reference sequence). Trimming cost V 8 bases and J 0 bases, with 8 bases left between them. The CDR3 contains 13 residues.

The rearrangement links TRBV6-4 to TRBJ1-1; 7 bases are a match to TRBD1. The CDR3 covers 14 residues. Germline V gene data show CDR1 as MRHNA and CDR2 as SNTAGT. Trimming at V came to 6 bases and at J to 3 bases, leaving 7 bases not matched to a gene. For the CDR3, the DNA is TGTGCCAGCAGATCGGGACAGCTGGACACTGAAGCTTTCTTT. This gives the protein CASRSGQLDTEAFF.

The V call is TRBV19, the J call TRBJ1-6; 8 bases map to TRBD1. CDR3 length: 15 residues. Germline CDR1 reads LNHDA; CDR2 reads SQIVND (reference sequence). Losses at the gene ends were 4 bases for V and 11 bases for J; bases not matched to a gene: 10. CDR3 DNA: TGTGCCAGTAGTACACAGGGGGTCGGCAATACACCCCTCCACTTT. Translating it yields CASSTQGVGNTPLHF.

This clonotype rates as medium-sized. The chain joins TRBV5-1 to TRBJ2-1, with TRBD2 matching 7 bases. After removal of 4 bases from V and 0 bases from J, the junction contained 7 bases not matched to a gene. The CDR3 totals 16 residues. The germline gives CDR1 SGHRS, CDR2 YFSETQ. The CDR3 is CASSPERGSSYNEQFF. The CDR3 DNA follows: TGCGCCAGCAGCCCCGAGCGGGGAAGCTCCTACAATGAGCAGTTCTTC.

This clonotype was counted only a few times. The chain carries TRBV6-1 and TRBJ2-2, with D possibly matching TRBD2 (6 bases). This CDR3 is 14 amino acids long. Trimming cost V 4 bases and J 3 bases, with 9 bases left between them. Germline-derived CDR1 and CDR2 are MNHNS and SASEGT. The CDR3 loop reads CASSAPGDTGELFF. CDR3 sequence (DNA): TGTGCCAGCAGTGCCCCGGGGGACACCGGGGAGCTGTTTTTT.

This clonotype is classed as medium-sized. The chain uses TRBV2 and TRBJ2-5, with TRBD1 matching over 7 bases. Germline loops: CDR1 SNHLY, CDR2 FYNNEI. The V gene end was trimmed by 6 bases and the J gene end by 5 bases; junction bases not matched to a gene: 6. The CDR3 contains 13 residues. The DNA for the CDR3 is TGTGCCAGCAGGCCCGACAGGGTTGAGACCCAGTACTTC. Protein sequence: CASRPDRVETQYF.

By share of the sample, this clonotype is large. The chain employs TRBV20-1 and TRBJ2-3; 11 bases are a match to TRBD2. This CDR3 contains 16 residues. In germline, CDR1 is DFQATT, CDR2 SNEGSKA (reference sequence). V lost 0 bases and J lost 2; bases outside the gene matches: 4. The CDR3: CSARDLTSGDTDTQYF. The CDR3 coding sequence is TGCAGTGCTAGAGATTTGACTAGCGGGGACACAGATACGCAGTATTTT.